This TCR beta chain was documented in a study of blood T cells in healthy people across ages. This CDR3 has 16 amino acids. V lost 0 bases to trimming and J lost 1 base, with 12 bases between them. Germline V gives CDR1 LGHNA, CDR2 YSLEER. For every donor, a draw yielded approximately 9.9 milliliters of peripheral blood. Combining a sample-barcoded 5' primer with a J-beta primer mix, a second PCR ran for roughly 7 to 12 cycles. A template-switch adaptor that had 12 random nucleotides put a tag on each cDNA molecule. TCRdb redid the calling of the 5' RACE reads with MiXCR, one entry per CDR3 protein. The sample has fewer than 2,000,000 distinct CDR3 sequences; around 40% are singletons. This clonotype was detected only a few times.

This chain joins TRBV4-3 and TRBJ1-1; D gene ambiguous. Sequencing was carried out using blood. This TCR was recovered from a human donor in good health. This CDR3 reads CASSQDLSRQNTEAFF. As DNA, the CDR3 is TGCGCCAGCAGCCAAGATCTATCGCGGCAGAACACTGAAGCTTTCTTT.